This entry features one T cell receptor (beta chain) sequence. This sample stems from a study of blood T cell repertoires in COVID-19. Overall study context: The origin of the acute and convalescent COVID-19 samples was the United States, Italy and Spain.

The Seattle patients, enrolled during active infection, were followed longitudinally. Some clones are missing from TCRdb's copy, which holds only in-frame ones; the method was immunoSEQ multiplex PCR. The sample comprises about 300,000 clones, about nine tenths of which are singletons, and 1.5% to 2% rests with the top ten. This sequence was found in a woman aged 25 to 45 with COVID-19, enrolled during active disease. The sample comprised peripheral blood.

CDR3 protein: CATKSDRGTDTQYF. CDR3 in DNA: TGTGCCACCAAAAGCGACCGAGGAACAGATACGCAGTATTTT. The chain joins TRBV5-5 to TRBJ2-3; no definite D call. CDR1 is SGHKS and CDR2 is YYEKEE in the germline V gene (reference sequence). The CDR3 covers 14 residues. Trimming stripped 9 bases from V and 3 bases from J, with 17 bases between.